Given below is one T cell receptor (beta chain) in context. Looked up from germline, CDR1 is KGHSH and CDR2 is LQKENI. The V and J ends lost 0 bases and 9 bases respectively, with 15 bases between them. This CDR3 has 14 amino acids. These data belong to a study of control samples from healthy donors and cancer patients. Profiling relied on immunoSEQ multiplex PCR, and the TCRdb table lists in-frame clones only, not all of them. The data show approximately 140,000 clones, with around 94% seen just once and around 13% held by the top ten. The TCR was taken from a man in his forties in good health. The specimen was blood. This chain links TRBV18 with TRBJ2-7, with D uncertain. CDR3 nucleotides: TGTGCCAGCTCACCACCCTCGGTGATAAAATGGCAGTACTTC. As protein: CASSPPSVIKWQYF.